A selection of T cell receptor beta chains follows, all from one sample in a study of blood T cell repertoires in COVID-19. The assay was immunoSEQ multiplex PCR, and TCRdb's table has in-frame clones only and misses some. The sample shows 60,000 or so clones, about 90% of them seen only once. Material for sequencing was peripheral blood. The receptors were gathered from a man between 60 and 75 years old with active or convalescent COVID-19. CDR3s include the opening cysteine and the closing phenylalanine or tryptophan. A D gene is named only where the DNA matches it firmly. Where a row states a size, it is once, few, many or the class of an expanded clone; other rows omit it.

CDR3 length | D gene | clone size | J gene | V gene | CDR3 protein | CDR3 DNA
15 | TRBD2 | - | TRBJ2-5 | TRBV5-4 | CASSLRSGGRETQYF | TGTGCCAGCAGCTTGCGGTCGGGGGGGCGAGAGACCCAGTACTTC
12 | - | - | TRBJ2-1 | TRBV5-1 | CASSLGQLEQFF | TGCGCCAGCAGCTTGGGGCAATTAGAGCAGTTCTTC
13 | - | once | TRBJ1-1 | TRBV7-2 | CASSFRENTEAFF | TGTGCCAGCAGCTTCAGGGAGAACACTGAAGCTTTCTTT
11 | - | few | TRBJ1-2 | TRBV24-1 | CATRNRYGYTF | TGTGCCACCAGGAACAGGTATGGCTACACCTTC
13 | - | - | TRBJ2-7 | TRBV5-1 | CASSSLRGVEQYF | TGCGCCAGCAGCTCTTTGCGCGGTGTAGAGCAGTACTTC
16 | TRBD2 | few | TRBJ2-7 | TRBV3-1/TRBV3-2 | CASSQGMGLAGYEQYF | TGTGCCAGCAGCCAAGGCATGGGACTAGCGGGCTACGAGCAGTACTTC
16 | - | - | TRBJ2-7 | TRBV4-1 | CASSQEADWISYEQYF | TGCGCCAGCAGCCAAGAGGCCGACTGGATATCCTACGAGCAGTACTTC
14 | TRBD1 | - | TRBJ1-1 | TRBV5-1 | CASRQDRGRTEAFF | TGCGCCAGCAGGCAGGACAGGGGGCGCACTGAAGCTTTCTTT
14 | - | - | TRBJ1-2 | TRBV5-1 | CASSLALANYGYTF | TGCGCCAGCAGTTTGGCGTTAGCTAACTATGGCTACACCTTC
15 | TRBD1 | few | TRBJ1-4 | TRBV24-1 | CATSEGTGISEKLFF | TGTGCCACCAGTGAAGGGACAGGGATAAGTGAAAAACTGTTTTTT
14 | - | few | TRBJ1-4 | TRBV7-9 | CASSIANDGEKLFF | TGTGCCAGCAGCATAGCCAATGATGGCGAAAAACTGTTTTTT
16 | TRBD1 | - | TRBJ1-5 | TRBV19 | CASSGQGQGANQPQHF | TGTGCCAGTAGCGGTCAAGGACAGGGGGCTAACCAGCCCCAGCATTTT
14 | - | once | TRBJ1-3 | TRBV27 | CASSSGFSGNTIYF | TGTGCCAGCAGTTCAGGGTTCTCTGGAAACACCATATATTTT
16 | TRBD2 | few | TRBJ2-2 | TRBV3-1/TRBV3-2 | CASSTRTSRSPGELFF | TGTGCCAGCAGCACCAGGACTAGCAGATCTCCCGGGGAGCTGTTTTTT
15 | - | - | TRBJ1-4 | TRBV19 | CASRTPLGHGEKLFF | TGTGCCAGTAGAACACCTTTAGGACACGGTGAAAAACTGTTTTTT
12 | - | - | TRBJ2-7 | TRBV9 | CASSVDSYEQYF | TGTGCCAGCAGCGTAGACAGCTACGAGCAGTACTTC
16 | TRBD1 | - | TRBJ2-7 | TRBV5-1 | CASSKLGTGTGNEQYF | TGCGCCAGCTCAAAGCTCGGGACAGGGACGGGTAACGAGCAGTACTTC
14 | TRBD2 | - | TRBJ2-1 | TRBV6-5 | CASRQLAGAGEQFF | TGTGCCAGCAGACAACTAGCGGGAGCTGGAGAGCAGTTCTTC
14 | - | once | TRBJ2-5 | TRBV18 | CASSPRGLGETQYF | TGTGCCAGCTCACCGCGGGGGCTCGGGGAGACCCAGTACTTC
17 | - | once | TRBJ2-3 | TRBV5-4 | CASSREGGALSTDTQYF | TGTGCCAGCAGCCGTGAAGGTGGGGCTTTGTCCACAGATACGCAGTATTTT
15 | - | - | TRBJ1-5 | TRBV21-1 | CASKRGKRSNQPQHF | TGTGCCAGCAAAAGGGGCAAGAGGAGCAATCAGCCCCAGCATTTT
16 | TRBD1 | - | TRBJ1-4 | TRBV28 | CASSLNRGPANEKLFF | TGTGCCAGCAGTTTAAACAGGGGCCCGGCTAATGAAAAACTGTTTTTT
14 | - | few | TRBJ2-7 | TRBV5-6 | CASSSEGSSYEQYF | TGTGCCAGCAGCTCGGAGGGAAGCTCCTACGAGCAGTACTTC
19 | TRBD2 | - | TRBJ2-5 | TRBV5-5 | CASSFGGLAGAGYQETQYF | TGTGCCAGCAGCTTTGGAGGGCTAGCGGGGGCCGGGTACCAAGAGACCCAGTACTTC
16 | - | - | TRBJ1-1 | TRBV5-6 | CASSLDEGVRNTEAFF | TGTGCCAGCAGCTTGGATGAGGGGGTACGGAACACTGAAGCTTTCTTT
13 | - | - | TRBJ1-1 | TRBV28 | CASSRTYRVEAFF | TGTGCCAGCAGTCGAACGTACAGGGTGGAAGCTTTCTTT
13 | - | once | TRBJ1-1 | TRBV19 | CASSMRANTEAFF | TGTGCCAGTAGTATGAGAGCGAACACTGAAGCTTTCTTT
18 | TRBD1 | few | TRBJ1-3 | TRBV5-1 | CASSLASGQGVNGNTIYF | TGCGCCAGCAGCTTGGCCTCGGGACAGGGGGTAAATGGAAACACCATATATTTT
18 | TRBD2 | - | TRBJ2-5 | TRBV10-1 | CASSEGFGASGAQETQYF | TGCGCCAGCAGTGAGGGGTTCGGGGCTAGCGGGGCCCAAGAGACCCAGTACTTC
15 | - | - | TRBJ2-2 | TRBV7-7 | CASSLVGLNTGELFF | TGTGCCAGCAGCTTAGTGGGACTTAACACCGGGGAGCTGTTTTTT
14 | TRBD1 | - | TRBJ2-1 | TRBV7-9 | CASSFPQGYNEQFF | TGTGCCAGCAGCTTCCCACAGGGGTACAATGAGCAGTTCTTC
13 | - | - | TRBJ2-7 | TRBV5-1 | CASSSGQSYEQYF | TGCGCCAGCAGCTCCGGACAGTCCTACGAGCAGTACTTC
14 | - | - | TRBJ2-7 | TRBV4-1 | CASSHPTGRREQYF | TGCGCCAGCAGCCACCCCACGGGAAGGCGGGAGCAGTACTTC
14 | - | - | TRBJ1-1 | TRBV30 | CAWIGGRLNTEAFF | TGTGCCTGGATAGGCGGGCGCCTGAACACTGAAGCTTTCTTT
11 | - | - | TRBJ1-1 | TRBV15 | CATSSRSESFF | TGTGCCACCAGCAGCCGGTCTGAGTCTTTCTTT
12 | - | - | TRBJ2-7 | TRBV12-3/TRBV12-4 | CASSLRAYEQYF | TGTGCCAGCAGTTTGAGGGCATACGAGCAGTACTTC
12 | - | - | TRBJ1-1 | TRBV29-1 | CSARTGYTEAFF | TGCAGCGCGCGTACAGGGTACACTGAAGCTTTCTTT
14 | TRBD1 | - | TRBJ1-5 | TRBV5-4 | CASSRDRENQPQHF | TGTGCCAGCAGCCGGGACAGGGAGAATCAGCCCCAGCATTTT
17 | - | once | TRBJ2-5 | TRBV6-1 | CASSEHRDNENQETQYF | TGTGCCAGCAGTGAACACCGGGACAATGAAAACCAAGAGACCCAGTACTTC
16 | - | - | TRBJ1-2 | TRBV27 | CASSSLSGKSNYGYTF | TGTGCCAGCAGTTCCCTGTCAGGCAAATCTAACTATGGCTACACCTTC
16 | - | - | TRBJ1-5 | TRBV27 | CASSLFGRLSNQPQHF | TGTGCCAGCAGTTTATTCGGCAGACTTAGCAATCAGCCCCAGCATTTT
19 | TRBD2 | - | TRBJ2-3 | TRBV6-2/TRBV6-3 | CASSYPLDHGLAGGDTQYF | TGTGCCAGCAGTTACCCCCTGGACCATGGACTAGCGGGGGGAGATACGCAGTATTTT
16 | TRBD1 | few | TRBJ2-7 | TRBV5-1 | CASSFGQGPTSYEQYF | TGCGCCAGCAGCTTTGGACAGGGGCCTACCTCCTACGAGCAGTACTTC
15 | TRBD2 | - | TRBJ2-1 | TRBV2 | CASSGYFRTSNEQFF | TGTGCCAGCAGTGGGTATTTTAGGACTAGCAATGAGCAGTTCTTC
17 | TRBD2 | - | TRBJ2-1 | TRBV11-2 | CASSPKSTSGRINEQFF | TGTGCCAGCAGCCCCAAGTCCACTAGCGGGAGAATCAATGAGCAGTTCTTC
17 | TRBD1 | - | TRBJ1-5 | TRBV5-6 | CASSLGLTGGGNQPQHF | TGTGCCAGCAGCTTGGGCTTGACAGGGGGTGGCAATCAGCCCCAGCATTTT
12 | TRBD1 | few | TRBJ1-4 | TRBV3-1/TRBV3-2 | CASSQERTGLFF | TGTGCCAGCAGCCAAGAGAGGACAGGGTTGTTTTTT
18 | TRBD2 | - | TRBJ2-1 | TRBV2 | CASSNPGTSGREDNEQFF | TGTGCCAGCAGTAACCCCGGGACTAGCGGGAGGGAAGACAATGAGCAGTTCTTC
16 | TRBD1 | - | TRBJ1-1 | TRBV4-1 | CASSQPTGPMNTEAFF | TGCGCCAGCAGCCAACCGACAGGGCCAATGAACACTGAAGCTTTCTTT